The 17 T cell receptor beta chains below were found in one sample sequenced in a study of T-cell memory formation after mild COVID-19. Via MiXCR, TCRdb re-called the 5' RACE reads, giving one row per CDR3 protein. Of 250,000 to 300,000 distinct CDR3 sequences in the sample, 15% to 20% were seen once. Material: PBMCs or a T cell subset sorted from them (not recorded which). The receptors were sampled from a man aged 18 to 29 who had mild COVID-19 (a few samples of this study predate the infection). Cell type and time point are not known.

The table lists this clonotype with a few counts. The chain links TRBV7-8 to TRBJ1-4; D might be TRBD1 (6 bases). CDR3 length equals 13 residues. Germline lookup yields CDR1 SGHVS and CDR2 FQNEAQ. Trimming took 5 bases from V and 5 from J, leaving 9 bases between them. CDR3 DNA sequence: TGTGCCAGCAGCCTGACAGGAAATGAAAAACTGTTTTTT. Its translation: CASSLTGNEKLFF.

This clonotype showed up just a few times. The V gene is TRBV4-3, the J gene TRBJ2-6, with 11 bases that match TRBD2. V dropped 1 base and J dropped 1; count of bases not matched to a gene: 0. This CDR3 has 17 amino acids. The germline CDR1 and CDR2 sequences are LGHNA and YSLEER. The CDR3 loop reads CASSQVAGGSGANVLTF. CDR3 in DNA: TGCGCCAGCAGCCAAGTAGCGGGGGGGTCTGGGGCCAACGTCCTGACTTTC.

This clonotype has a handful of counts. The V gene is TRBV28, the J gene TRBJ2-1; D is unclear. Between the trimmed V and J ends, which lost 5 bases and 10 bases, there was a span of 9 bases. Germline CDR1 is MDHEN and CDR2 is SYDVKM. The CDR3 runs to 11 residues. This CDR3 reads CASSVSLEQFF. In DNA form, the CDR3 reads TGTGCCAGCAGTGTAAGTTTAGAGCAGTTCTTC.

The chain has TRBV9 and TRBJ2-5; D might be TRBD1 or TRBD2, each matching 6 bases. This CDR3 region has 14 residues. CDR1 is SGDLS, CDR2 YYNGEE, per germline. Trimming pared 3 bases from V and 1 base from J, leaving 10 bases between. The CDR3 DNA follows: TGTGCCAGCAGCGACCGGGGGCTCCAAGAGACCCAGTACTTC. Protein product: CASSDRGLQETQYF.

This clonotype was picked up a small number of times. DNA for the CDR3: TGTGCCAGCAGTTTACCAGGGCTAGCGCCGTACGTC. Its protein product is CASSLPGLAPYV. V usage is TRBV28 and J usage is TRBJ2-7; maybe TRBD2 (6 bases). The germline V and J ends were trimmed by 2 bases and 12 bases, with 14 bases remaining between them. CDR1 is MDHEN and CDR2 is SYDVKM in the germline V gene. The CDR3 is 12 residues long.

V usage is TRBV12-1 and J usage is TRBJ1-6; the D call of TRBD1 is as the table states it, not checked on the DNA. TRBV12-1 is a recognized pseudogene. This CDR3 spans 16 amino acids. CDR3 sequence reads: CASSFARDRGHSPLHF. In DNA form, the CDR3 reads TGTGCCAGCAGCTTTGCGCGGGACAGGGGGCATTCACCCCTCCACTTT.

In its sample, this clonotype was seen a few times. V gene TRBV4-1 combines with J gene TRBJ1-1, with D unclear. The V gene's germline CDR1 is MGHRA and CDR2 YSYEKL. The CDR3 contains 15 residues. The ends were cut back, 0 bases at V and 7 bases at J, with 15 bases in the middle. DNA of the CDR3: TGCGCCAGCAGCCAAGAAGCGGGAACCGGGAATGAAGCTTTCTTT. Translated: CASSQEAGTGNEAFF.

The chain links TRBV7-2 to TRBJ2-3; the D gene is possibly TRBD1 (5 bases). This CDR3 comprises 14 residues. The germline gives CDR1 SGHTA, CDR2 FQGNSA. V was cut by 6 bases and J by 5 bases, with 15 bases left in between. This chain's CDR3 is CASRKGAPGDTQYF. The CDR3, as DNA: TGTGCCAGCAGGAAAGGGGCCCCAGGAGATACGCAGTATTTT.

V usage is TRBV7-2 and J usage is TRBJ1-6; D not certain. Germline V CDR1 and CDR2: SGHTA, FQGNSA. V lost 1 base and J lost 4, with 8 bases in between. The CDR3 contains 15 residues. CDR3 residues: CASSLVLGYNSPLHF. CDR3 coding DNA: TGTGCCAGCAGCTTAGTTCTGGGTTATAATTCACCCCTCCACTTT.

This rearrangement joins TRBV4-2 to TRBJ1-2, with D possibly matching TRBD1 (5 bases). This CDR3 is built from 15 residues. V was cut by 4 bases and J by 4 bases, with 16 bases left in between. Germline CDR1 is LGHNA and CDR2 is YNFKEQ. This CDR3 is CASSLGDRGGYGYTF. The DNA for the CDR3 is TGTGCCAGCAGCCTAGGGGATCGGGGAGGCTATGGCTACACCTTC.

This chain joins TRBV20-1 and TRBJ1-1; no clear D. Germline assignment: CDR1 DFQATT and CDR2 SNEGSKA (reference sequence). CDR3 length: 13 residues. V gave up 6 bases and J gave up 1 base, with 12 bases separating them. CDR3 loop: CSARRTENTEAFF. Here the CDR3 DNA reads TGCAGTGCCCGTCGGACGGAGAACACTGAAGCTTTCTTT.

This clonotype was observed at least ten times. This chain joins TRBV12-3 or TRBV12-4 and TRBJ1-1; unclear D gene. V shed 3 bases and J shed 0 bases, with 11 bases lying between them. The CDR3 contains 15 residues. CDR3 region: CASSLRVGMNTEAFF. The CDR3 DNA follows: TGTGCCAGCAGTTTGAGGGTGGGAATGAACACTGAAGCTTTCTTT.

The chain employs TRBV10-3 and TRBJ2-3; D is possibly TRBD2 (6 bases). Per germline, CDR1 ENHRY and CDR2 SYGVKD. CDR3 length: 14 amino acids. Trimming stripped 6 bases from V and 2 bases from J, with 12 bases between. CDR3 coding DNA: TGTGCCATCAGGGGCGGGGAACTCACAGATACGCAGTATTTT. This gives the protein CAIRGGELTDTQYF.

This clonotype was counted between two and nine times. The rearrangement uses TRBV5-1 and TRBJ2-2; D unclear. CDR1 and CDR2 (germline): SGHRS, YFSETQ. The V end lost 0 bases, the J end lost 4 bases, and 10 bases lay between the germline ends. The CDR3 consists of 15 residues. CDR3 in amino acids: CASSLDSFFTGELFF. The CDR3 region has the DNA TGCGCCAGCAGCTTGGACAGCTTCTTCACCGGGGAGCTGTTTTTT.

The V gene is TRBV6-5, the J gene TRBJ2-7; a weak D match, TRBD2 (5 bases). V lost 0 bases, J lost 6 bases, and 12 bases lay in between. Per germline, CDR1 MNHEY and CDR2 SVGAGI. The CDR3 totals 14 residues. As DNA, the CDR3 is TGTGCCAGCAGTTACTCGACTACGGGCGGCGAGCAGTACTTC. This gives the protein CASSYSTTGGEQYF.

This clonotype was detected many times. CDR3 residues: CASSSTGAGNEKLFF. CDR3 coding DNA: TGCGCCAGCAGCTCTACAGGGGCGGGTAATGAAAAACTGTTTTTT. This sequence joins TRBV5-1 and TRBJ1-4, with TRBD1 matching over 7 bases. The germline V gene has CDR1 SGHRS and CDR2 YFSETQ. The CDR3 has 15 amino acids. Trimming at V came to 3 bases and at J to 4 bases, leaving 6 bases not matched to a gene. Together with reference TRBV5-1 and TRBJ1-4, the CDR3 gives the full variable domain: KAGVTQTPRYLIKTRGQQVTLSCSPISGHRSVSWYQQTPGQGLQFLFEYFSETQRNKGNFPGRFSGRQFSNSRSEMNVSTLELGDSALYLCASSSTGAGNEKLFFGSGTQLSVL.

This clonotype was seen a handful of times. This chain uses TRBV7-9 with TRBJ1-6; no definite D call. The CDR3 covers 13 residues. Germline V lookup: CDR1 SEHNR, CDR2 FQNEAQ (reference sequence). The V and J ends lost 5 bases and 5 bases respectively, with 7 bases between them. CDR3 nucleotide sequence: TGTGCCAGCAGCACAAAGGATAATTCACCCCTCCACTTT. This sequence encodes CASSTKDNSPLHF.